One sample yielded the 30 T cell receptor beta chains listed below, sequenced in a study of T cells in localized non-small cell lung cancer. Only in-frame clones appear in the TCRdb table, and some are missing; sequencing was by immunoSEQ multiplex PCR. The table includes around 36,000 clones, approximately 81% detected once. The sequenced sample was peripheral blood mononuclear cells, obtained before any cancer treatment. The receptors here all came from a male donor aged 60 or over with stage II lung adenocarcinoma.

The CDR3 DNA reads TGCGCCAGCAGCCAAGGAGAGGGAGGGGGGATGAGGGCAGCTGAAGCTTTCTTT. Amino acid sequence: CASSQGEGGGMRAAEAFF. The chain is built from TRBV4-3 and TRBJ1-1, with D perhaps matching TRBD1 (6 bases). This CDR3 is built from 18 residues. Germline V gene sequence: CDR1 LGHNA, CDR2 YSLEER. The V gene lost 1 base and the J gene lost 6 bases, with 24 bases spanning the gap.

The chain has TRBV18 and TRBJ2-5; D unresolved. CDR1 KGHSH and CDR2 LQKENI come from the germline V gene. The CDR3 length is 14 residues. V shed 3 bases and J shed 7 bases, with 15 bases lying between them. CDR3 residues: CASSPPESPRTQYF. In DNA form, the CDR3 reads TGTGCCAGCTCACCCCCTGAGTCCCCAAGGACCCAGTACTTC.

The rearrangement joins TRBV7-9 to TRBJ2-7, with 8 bases lining up with TRBD1. With V trimmed by 5 bases and J by 2 bases, 5 bases remained unmatched. CDR3 length equals 14 residues. Germline V gives CDR1 SEHNR, CDR2 FQNEAQ (reference sequence). CDR3 loop: CASSPRTGPYEQYF. The DNA of the CDR3 is TGTGCCAGCAGCCCTAGGACAGGGCCCTACGAGCAGTACTTC.

The CDR3 DNA reads TGTGCCAGCAGTTCCACCTGGCAGGGAAACTACGAGCAGTACTTC. It yields the protein CASSSTWQGNYEQYF. The chain combines TRBV27 with TRBJ2-7, with a weak D call TRBD1 (5 bases). CDR3 length: 15 amino acids. From germline, CDR1 is MNHEY and CDR2 SMNVEV (reference sequence). The ends were cut back, 4 bases at V and 3 bases at J, with 16 bases in the middle.

V usage is TRBV7-8 and J usage is TRBJ2-1, with D uncertain. The CDR3 covers 12 residues. Trimming stripped 1 base from V and 4 bases from J, with 2 bases between. The V gene's germline CDR1 is SGHVS and CDR2 FQNEAQ. CDR3 sequence (DNA): TGTGCCAGCAGCTTAGGATACAATGAGCAGTTCTTC. As protein: CASSLGYNEQFF. Complete variable domain (other parts from reference TRBV7-8 and TRBJ2-1): GAGVSQSPRYKVAKRGQDVALRCDPISGHVSLFWYQQALGQGPEFLTYFQNEAQLDKSGLPSDRFFAERPEGSVSTLKIQRTQQEDSAVYLCASSLGYNEQFFGPGTRLTVL.

The genes are TRBV15 and TRBJ2-5; 9 positions agree with TRBD2. The CDR3 covers 13 residues. V shed 9 bases and J 1 base; nucleotides not matched to a gene: 3. Germline CDR1 LNHNV, CDR2 YYDKDF (reference sequence). DNA of the CDR3: TGTGCCACTAAGACTAGCGGCCAAGAGACCCAGTACTTC. Its protein is CATKTSGQETQYF. Using reference TRBV15 and TRBJ2-5 for the parts outside the CDR3, the full variable domain is DAMVIQNPRYQVTQFGKPVTLSCSQTLNHNVMYWYQQKSSQAPKLLFHYYDKDFNNEADTPDNFQSRRPNTSFCFLDIRSPGLGDTAMYLCATKTSGQETQYFGPGTRLLVL.

This clone has just one count. The chain uses TRBV7-9 and TRBJ2-2, with 8 bases that match TRBD1. CDR1 is SEHNR, CDR2 FQNEAQ, per germline (reference sequence). J lost 11 bases, V lost 3 bases, and 11 bases had no gene match. This CDR3 spans 15 amino acids. The CDR3 region is CASSFSRGHLPELFF. In nucleotides, the CDR3 is TGTGCCAGCAGCTTCTCCAGGGGGCACCTACCCGAGCTGTTTTTT.

V is TRBV12-5 and J is TRBJ2-7, with D perhaps matching TRBD1 or TRBD2 (6 bases each). This CDR3 has 12 residues. CDR1 LGHNT and CDR2 FRNRAP come from the germline V gene. The CDR3 DNA reads as TGTGCCCCTCCCGAGGGGGAGGTCGAGCAGTACTTC. It encodes CAPPEGEVEQYF.

As to this clone: The junction does not match germline at one end; this may be a read error. The gene calls are TRBV19 and TRBJ2-2; maybe TRBD2 (5 bases). Germline V gene data show CDR1 as LNHDA and CDR2 as SQIVND (reference sequence). The CDR3 contains 16 residues. The CDR3, as DNA: TGTGCCAGTAGGGGGAAGGCAGGCCTGAACACCGGGGAGCTGCTTTTT. Protein: CASRGKAGLNTGELLF.

The chain couples TRBV5-4 to TRBJ2-7; D unresolved. Germline V gives CDR1 SGHNT, CDR2 YYREEE (reference sequence). Trimming removed 4 bases from V and 3 bases from J, with 11 bases in between. This CDR3 comprises 13 residues. The CDR3 DNA reads TGTGCCAGCAGCCCCCCGCGGCACTACGAGCAGTACTTC. Translating it yields CASSPPRHYEQYF.

The sample holds one count of this clone. The rearrangement uses TRBV11-2 and TRBJ1-6, with D maybe TRBD1 (6 bases). The CDR3 has 16 amino acids. V lost 0 bases to trimming and J lost 12 bases, with 18 bases between them. The germline V gene encodes CDR1 SGHAT and CDR2 FQNNGV. The CDR3 nucleotides read TGTGCCAGCAGCTTAGAGACAGGTCCTATGGATTTACCCCTCCACTTT. Translating gives CASSLETGPMDLPLHF.

This clone appeared a single time. The V and J genes are TRBV9 and TRBJ1-2, with D maybe TRBD1 (6 bases). V lost 3 bases to trimming and J lost 8 bases, with 17 bases between them. Per germline, CDR1 SGDLS and CDR2 YYNGEE. The CDR3 is made up of 14 amino acids. DNA for the CDR3: TGTGCCAGCAGCGCGTCGGGGGGGCAGGAGGGCTACACCTTC. The encoded protein is CASSASGGQEGYTF.

The chain joins TRBV30 to TRBJ2-7, with 9 positions matching TRBD2. Germline V gives CDR1 GTSNPN, CDR2 SVGIG (reference sequence). J lost 2 bases, V lost 0 bases, and 8 bases had no gene match. The CDR3 runs to 16 residues. CDR3 DNA: TGTGCCTGGAGTGTACGAGGCGGGGGGGTGGCCTACGAGCAGTACTTC. This encodes CAWSVRGGGVAYEQYF.

This clone occurred a few times. The J gene is TRBJ2-1, the V gene TRBV27; 12 positions match TRBD2. V shed 6 bases, J shed 7 bases, and the junction held 10 bases outside the gene matches. Germline-derived CDR1 and CDR2 are MNHEY and SMNVEV (reference sequence). The CDR3 has 16 amino acids. CDR3 sequence reads: CASRILTSGSKNEQFF. The CDR3 nucleotides are TGTGCCAGCAGGATTCTGACTAGCGGGAGCAAGAATGAGCAGTTCTTC.

The chain couples TRBV25-1 to TRBJ2-7; tentatively, D is TRBD2 (5 bases). The germline V gene encodes CDR1 MGHDK and CDR2 SYGVNS. V was cut by 6 bases and J by 4 bases, with 10 bases left in between. The CDR3 has 12 amino acids. CDR3 in amino acids: CASREDWYEQYF. The CDR3 bases are TGTGCCAGCAGGGAGGACTGGTACGAGCAGTACTTC.

The V and J genes are TRBV19 and TRBJ1-5; D gene ambiguous. CDR1 and CDR2 (germline): LNHDA, SQIVND (reference sequence). V shed 4 bases and J shed 3 bases, with 13 bases lying between them. CDR3 size: 15 residues. CDR3 bases: TGTGCCAGTAGTAACCTCGGTGGGGACAATCAGCCCCAGCATTTT. Protein sequence: CASSNLGGDNQPQHF.

The chain combines TRBV19 with TRBJ2-7, with a weak D call TRBD1 (5 bases). This CDR3 region has 14 residues. V gave up 6 bases and J gave up 5 bases, with 17 bases separating them. From germline, CDR1 is LNHDA and CDR2 SQIVND (reference sequence). For the CDR3, the DNA is TGTGCCAGTAGCAAAGGAGACAGTCGGCACGAGCAGTACTTC. It codes for CASSKGDSRHEQYF.

The chain uses TRBV7-2 and TRBJ1-1, with a possible D match to TRBD1 (6 bases). Germline V CDR1 and CDR2: SGHTA, FQGNSA. The CDR3 is 15 amino acids. The V and J ends lost 2 bases and 1 base respectively, with 11 bases between them. The CDR3: CASSLLGGGNTEAFF. CDR3 DNA: TGTGCCAGCAGCTTATTAGGGGGAGGGAACACTGAAGCTTTCTTT.

The genes are TRBV6-5 and TRBJ2-7, with 11 bases aligning to TRBD2. The junction had 6 bases not matched to a gene; V was cut back by 6 bases and J by 2 bases. This CDR3 has 15 amino acids. Germline V gives CDR1 MNHEY, CDR2 SVGAGI. The CDR3: CASRGGTSGPYEQYF. The DNA of the CDR3 is TGTGCCAGCAGGGGGGGGACTAGCGGCCCCTACGAGCAGTACTTC.

The chain carries TRBV2 and TRBJ2-1; D might be TRBD1 (6 bases). V lost 4 bases to trimming and J lost 0 bases, with 10 bases between them. The CDR3 runs 15 residues. Germline V gives CDR1 SNHLY, CDR2 FYNNEI. Here the CDR3 reads CASSVQGPSYNEQFF. The CDR3 DNA reads TGTGCCAGCAGTGTACAGGGACCCTCCTACAATGAGCAGTTCTTC.

CDR3 coding DNA: TGTGCCAGCAGTTTCGAGAGGGGGGAGCTGTTTTTT. It yields the protein CASSFERGELFF. The chain links TRBV28 to TRBJ2-2, with D uncertain. Germline-derived CDR1 and CDR2 are MDHEN and SYDVKM. This CDR3 has 12 residues. Trimming removed 3 bases at V and 8 bases at J, with 7 bases between.

V and J are TRBV20-1 and TRBJ1-1; the D is unclear. Per the germline V gene, CDR1 is DFQATT and CDR2 is SNEGSKA (reference sequence). The CDR3 runs 11 residues. Deletions cut 6 bases from V and 4 bases from J, with 9 bases between. Here the CDR3 reads CSAPTGTEAFF. DNA for the CDR3: TGCAGTGCCCCCACGGGCACTGAAGCTTTCTTT.

This chain joins TRBV28 and TRBJ2-7; D remains unclear. Trimming took off 4 bases at V and 0 bases at J, with 13 bases between the two ends. CDR1 is MDHEN, CDR2 SYDVKM, per germline. This CDR3 comprises 15 residues. CDR3 sequence (DNA): TGTGCCAGCAGTTGGGATAGCAACTACTCCTACGAGCAGTACTTC. This translates into CASSWDSNYSYEQYF.

V and J are TRBV7-2 and TRBJ2-7, with a weak D call TRBD1 (6 bases). V was trimmed by 4 bases and J by 0 bases, leaving 10 bases between them. The CDR3 totals 14 residues. CDR1 and CDR2 (germline): SGHTA, FQGNSA. The CDR3, as DNA: TGTGCCAGCAGCTCTTCGACAGGCTCCTACGAGCAGTACTTC. This translates into CASSSSTGSYEQYF.

The sample holds a few counts of this clone. The rearrangement links TRBV6-1 to TRBJ2-1, with TRBD2 matching 7 bases. CDR1 is MNHNS and CDR2 is SASEGT in the germline V gene. This CDR3 is 14 amino acids long. V lost 10 bases and J lost 2; bases outside the gene matches: 8. The chain's CDR3 is CAIGEGGAYNEQFF. The CDR3 nucleotides are TGTGCCATCGGGGAGGGAGGAGCCTACAATGAGCAGTTCTTC.

V usage is TRBV7-2 and J usage is TRBJ2-7; 13 bases map to TRBD2. Trimming took 5 bases from V and 9 from J; bases not matched to a gene: 13. The CDR3 loop spans 16 amino acids. The germline V gene encodes CDR1 SGHTA and CDR2 FQGNSA. CDR3 nucleotide sequence: TGTGCCAGCAGCCCTCGGACTAGCGGGAGAGGGGGGGGGCAGTACTTC. This codes for CASSPRTSGRGGGQYF.

The chain has TRBV2 and TRBJ2-5, with TRBD2 identical over 9 bases. The DNA end is a closer match to TRBJ2-7, so the J assignment may be wrong. The germline CDR1 and CDR2 sequences are SNHLY and FYNNEI. This CDR3 comprises 13 residues. CDR3 in amino acids: CASSVAGAYEQYF. The CDR3, as DNA: TGTGCCAGCAGTGTAGCGGGAGCCTACGAGCAGTACTTC.

The rearrangement uses TRBV5-5 and TRBJ2-3; no firm D call. The CDR3 is 14 amino acids. Germline CDR1 reads SGHKS; CDR2 reads YYEKEE (reference sequence). V was shortened by 0 bases and J by 4 bases, with 9 bases between the two germline ends. CDR3 in DNA: TGTGCCAGCAGCTTGGCCCCCACTCCAGATACGCAGTATTTT. Translated: CASSLAPTPDTQYF.

This chain joins TRBV27 and TRBJ1-2; D is possibly TRBD1 (5 bases). Germline CDR1 is MNHEY and CDR2 is SMNVEV (reference sequence). Trimming left V 8 bases short and J 5 bases short, with 21 bases between. The CDR3 extends over 15 amino acids. The CDR3 protein is CASGTQTGWGYGYTF. CDR3 coding DNA: TGTGCCAGCGGGACCCAAACAGGATGGGGATATGGCTACACCTTC.

The rearrangement links TRBV5-3 to TRBJ1-2, with 7 nucleotides matching TRBD1. TRBV5-3 counts as an open reading frame of uncertain function. The CDR3 is made up of 17 amino acids. Germline trimming cut 4 bases from V and 5 bases from J; bases unmatched to any gene: 17. The CDR3 nucleotides read TGTGCCAGAAGCCTACAGCCAACAGGGGCCCTTCGGTATGGCTACACCTTC. It specifies CARSLQPTGALRYGYTF.